This T cell receptor (beta chain) was sequenced during a study of blood T cell repertoires in COVID-19. Study overall: Sites across the United States, Italy and Spain contributed samples from acute and convalescent COVID-19. T cells, B-cell-depleted T cells, or PBMCs supplied cDNA or gDNA.

In the original analysis: Using reference gene primer amplification, nucleated cell counts were estimated. Profiling relied on immunoSEQ multiplex PCR, and the TCRdb table lists in-frame clones only, not all of them. For V, J and clone size, that table is used; D and trimming come from the DNA. The sample consists of 250,000 to 300,000 clones, over 70% of them appearing once. This clone was picked up a small number of times. The length of the CDR3 is 16 residues. Germline values: CDR1 SGHNT, CDR2 YENEEA. With 5 bases removed from V and 5 bases from J, the gap between germline ends came to 20 bases. The V and J genes are TRBV11-3 and TRBJ2-3; D is possibly TRBD1 (8 bases). The TCR sequence derives from a man of 80 years or more with acute or convalescent COVID-19. The material sequenced was peripheral blood. The DNA for the CDR3 is TGTGCCAGCAGCGAGAACAGGGGGGGCAGCGTAGATACGCAGTATTTT. Protein product: CASSENRGGSVDTQYF.